This paragraph covers one TCR beta chain sequence. The antigen is not known. As for time point: persistent/refractory GD, antithyroid drugs over 5 years with positive TRAb. The TCR library used RNA extracted from PBMCs. American Thyroid Association guidelines were used to diagnose Graves' disease. Trimming shortened V by 2 bases and J by 6 bases, and 8 bases separated the two germline ends. The CDR3 consists of 12 residues. Germline-derived CDR1 and CDR2 are MGHDK and SYGVNS. The data were taken from a study of regulatory T cells in long-lasting Graves disease. Study-level background: To qualify as persistent, Graves' disease required over 5 years of antithyroid drugs with positive TSH receptor antibodies.

Researchers made TCR beta libraries by using iRepertoire HTBI primers and running Arm-PCR on CDR3 regions. TCRdb reprocessed the multiplex PCR reads via MiXCR and lists one record per CDR3 protein. The data contain roughly 360,000 distinct CDR3 sequences, approximately 23% of them singletons. Study-level results: Favoring TRBV28, TRBJ1-2 and TRBJ2-5 was a feature seen in persistent disease. New patients shared roughly 960 public clonotypes, and persistent patients shared more, with 2,741.

Source: peripheral blood mononuclear cells (PBMCs), taken when the disease was refractory, from a patient treated with antithyroid drugs. This sequence was found in a woman aged 40-49 years with Graves disease. The chain joins TRBV25-1 to TRBJ2-7; D may be TRBD2 (5 bases). CDR3 protein: CASSERAGEQYF. The CDR3 nucleotides read TGTGCCAGCAGTGAACGGGCGGGCGAGCAGTACTTC.